The 32 T cell receptor beta chains in this list originate from one sample, sequenced in a study of sequential checkpoint blockade in melanoma. Treatment noted: randomized to nivolumab then ipilimumab (arm A) or the reverse (arm B). The data were produced by immunoSEQ multiplex PCR, yet TCRdb's version contains in-frame clones alone and is incomplete. Altogether 35,000 to 40,000 clones are present, around nine tenths being singletons, with the ten largest covering around 12%. The sequences come from CD8+ T cells sorted from blood (inferred from file names), collected from a patient given nivolumab and ipilimumab in sequence. The receptors were sampled from a human donor with melanoma.

The V gene is TRBV7-8, the J gene TRBJ1-2, with a possible D match to TRBD1 (5 bases). V dropped 7 bases and J dropped 1 base, with 13 bases sitting between them. The CDR3 is 14 amino acids. The germline V gene encodes CDR1 SGHVS and CDR2 FQNEAQ. The CDR3 sequence is CASTPPGGNYGYTF. The CDR3, as DNA: TGTGCCAGCACCCCCCCGGGGGGTAACTATGGCTACACCTTC.

This clone has just one count. The chain couples TRBV7-6 to TRBJ1-1, with 10 bases matching TRBD1. Trimming removed 1 base from V and 5 bases from J; junction bases left unmatched: 1. The CDR3 runs 14 residues. CDR1 is SGHVS, CDR2 FNYEAQ, per germline. This CDR3 reads CASSLGQGATEAFF. CDR3 in DNA: TGTGCCAGCAGCTTAGGACAGGGGGCGACTGAAGCTTTCTTT.

The chain links TRBV14 to TRBJ2-3; 8 bases align to TRBD2. Germline V lookup: CDR1 SGHDN, CDR2 FVKESK. This CDR3 contains 15 residues. V shed 2 bases, J shed 1 base, and the junction held 2 bases outside the gene matches. The CDR3 loop is CASSQYGRGTDTQYF. In DNA form, the CDR3 reads TGTGCCAGCAGCCAATACGGGAGGGGCACAGATACGCAGTATTTT.

The gene calls are TRBV28 and TRBJ2-3; no firm D call. This CDR3 region has 14 residues. Germline CDR1 and CDR2: MDHEN and SYDVKM. V was pared by 4 bases and J by 5 bases, with 13 bases between. The CDR3 coding sequence is TGTGCCAGCAGTTCTCGGAGACTCATAGATACGCAGTATTTT. Its protein is CASSSRRLIDTQYF.

The chain recombines TRBV7-9 with TRBJ2-2, with D hard to call. The CDR3 has 15 amino acids. The germline V gene has CDR1 SEHNR and CDR2 FQNEAQ (reference sequence). Trimming took off 5 bases at V and 11 bases at J, with 21 bases between the two ends. The CDR3 region has the DNA TGTGCCAGCAGCCCGGCACTGGGCCCGACGGTAGAGCTGTTTTTT. It translates to CASSPALGPTVELFF.

The V and J genes are TRBV6-6 and TRBJ2-1; 7 bases agree with TRBD1. Germline assignment: CDR1 MNHNY and CDR2 SVGAGI (reference sequence). The CDR3 covers 14 residues. V shed 5 bases and J 6 bases; nucleotides not matched to a gene: 7. The CDR3 DNA reads as TGTGCCAGCAGTCTCACCGGGACAGTCAATGAGCAGTTCTTC. Amino acids: CASSLTGTVNEQFF.

The J gene is TRBJ2-3, the V gene TRBV4-1, with 9 bases fitting TRBD2. Germline trimming cut 3 bases from V and 5 bases from J; bases unmatched to any gene: 6. In germline, CDR1 is MGHRA, CDR2 YSYEKL. The CDR3 extends over 15 amino acids. Here the CDR3 reads CASSQPGLAIDTQYF. CDR3 DNA sequence: TGCGCCAGCAGCCAGCCGGGACTAGCAATAGATACGCAGTATTTT.

The sample holds a few counts of this clone. This chain uses TRBV6-5 with TRBJ1-5; a possible D gene is TRBD1 (5 bases). Germline CDR1 reads MNHEY; CDR2 reads SVGAGI. The CDR3 has 13 residues. V lost 6 bases and J lost 4, with 10 bases in between. The CDR3 loop reads CASRVDRNQPQHF. The CDR3 DNA follows: TGTGCCAGCAGGGTAGACAGAAATCAGCCCCAGCATTTT.

The chain links TRBV12-5 to TRBJ2-3; 11 positions agree with TRBD2. This CDR3 has 16 residues. V was clipped by 0 bases and J by 5 bases; unmatched bases: 4. Looked up from germline, CDR1 is LGHNT and CDR2 is FRNRAP. Here the CDR3 reads CASGLVLAGAGDTQYF. The DNA for the CDR3 is TGTGCTAGTGGTTTGGTACTAGCGGGAGCTGGAGATACGCAGTATTTT.

J is TRBJ2-2 and V is TRBV30; TRBD1 matches at 9 bases. This CDR3 region has 15 residues. V trimming: 7 bases; J trimming: 4 bases; junction bases outside the gene matches: 10. The germline gives CDR1 GTSNPN, CDR2 SVGIG (reference sequence). CDR3 amino acids: CAFPGQGTGTGELFF. As DNA, the CDR3 is TGTGCCTTCCCCGGACAGGGGACGGGCACCGGGGAGCTGTTTTTT.

For this clone: At one end, the junction sequence differs from germline, possibly due to a read error. The rearrangement uses TRBV19 and TRBJ2-5, with 7 bases lining up with TRBD2. The CDR3 sequence is 11 residues long. Germline assignment: CDR1 LNHDA and CDR2 SQIVND (reference sequence). The CDR3 region is CACSRGGAQYF. The CDR3 DNA follows: TGTGCCTGTAGTAGGGGAGGGGCCCAGTACTTC.

The genes are TRBV6-1 and TRBJ1-5; 8 positions agree with TRBD1. The CDR3 is 16 amino acids. The germline V gene has CDR1 MNHNS and CDR2 SASEGT. V was pared by 2 bases and J by 2 bases, with 5 bases of the junction left unmatched. CDR3 coding DNA: TGTGCCAGCAGTGAAATAATGACAGGGGGCAATCAGCCCCAGCATTTT. This gives the protein CASSEIMTGGNQPQHF.

This chain connects TRBV7-9 to TRBJ2-2; D gene uncertain. CDR3 length: 14 residues. Trimming pared 6 bases from V and 6 bases from J, leaving 14 bases between. The germline V gene encodes CDR1 SEHNR and CDR2 FQNEAQ (reference sequence). The CDR3 here is CASSSGLPAGELFF. CDR3 bases: TGTGCCAGCAGTTCTGGGCTCCCGGCCGGGGAGCTGTTTTTT.

The chain combines TRBV7-8 with TRBJ2-1, with 7 nucleotides matching TRBD2. Losses at the gene ends were 2 bases for V and 8 bases for J; bases not matched to a gene: 12. Per germline, CDR1 SGHVS and CDR2 FQNEAQ. The CDR3 covers 16 residues. The CDR3 here is CASSLRGGEGLDEQFF. The CDR3 coding sequence is TGTGCCAGCAGCTTAAGGGGAGGGGAAGGGTTGGATGAGCAGTTCTTC.

The gene calls are TRBV27 and TRBJ1-2; maybe TRBD1 (5 bases). Germline V gene data show CDR1 as MNHEY and CDR2 as SMNVEV (reference sequence). The CDR3 contains 14 residues. Trimming took 0 bases from V and 5 from J, leaving 10 bases between them. The CDR3 DNA reads TGTGCCAGCAGTTTATCAGGGGCCGGATATGGCTACACCTTC. This sequence encodes CASSLSGAGYGYTF.

The chain carries TRBV4-1 and TRBJ2-7; TRBD1 is a possible D gene (5 bases). The V end was cut by 0 bases, the J end by 2 bases, with 11 bases between. Germline V CDR1 and CDR2: MGHRA, YSYEKL. The CDR3 runs 15 residues. The CDR3 region has the DNA TGCGCCAGCAGCCAAGATTTCCGACAGACCTACGAGCAGTACTTC. Translated: CASSQDFRQTYEQYF.

The J gene is TRBJ2-5, the V gene TRBV7-9; D might be TRBD1 (8 bases). The closer fit of TRBJ2-7 to the DNA end suggests the J call may be wrong. Germline CDR1 is SEHNR and CDR2 is FQNEAQ (reference sequence). The CDR3 spans 15 residues. CDR3 in DNA: TGTGCCAGCAGCTTACTGGGGGGGACAGGCAACGAGCAGTACTTC. It translates to CASSLLGGTGNEQYF.

This clone appeared a few times. The V and J genes are TRBV7-9 and TRBJ1-4, with D hard to call. This CDR3 is 15 amino acids long. Trimming left V 1 base short and J 0 bases short, with 6 bases between. Germline V gene sequence: CDR1 SEHNR, CDR2 FQNEAQ (reference sequence). The CDR3 reads CASSLEAATNEKLFF. CDR3 bases: TGTGCCAGCAGCTTAGAAGCTGCAACTAATGAAAAACTGTTTTTT.

This chain connects TRBV1 to TRBJ1-5; the D call TRBD1 from the table was never checked on the DNA. TRBV1 counts as a pseudogene. This CDR3 region has 18 residues. The CDR3 reads CTSSQLIYEGVVNQPQHF. CDR3 coding DNA: TGCACCAGCAGCCAACTTATTTATGAGGGGGTAGTCAATCAGCCCCAGCATTTT.

This sequence joins TRBV25-1 and TRBJ1-2; a weak D match, TRBD1 (6 bases). Per the germline V gene, CDR1 is MGHDK and CDR2 is SYGVNS. CDR3 length: 14 amino acids. Trimming took off 4 bases at V and 1 base at J, with 10 bases between the two ends. In nucleotides, the CDR3 is TGTGCCAGCAGTGCCCCAGGGGTTAACTATGGCTACACCTTC. Translated: CASSAPGVNYGYTF.

This chain links TRBV19 with TRBJ2-2, with a tentative D call TRBD1 (5 bases). Germline-derived CDR1 and CDR2 are LNHDA and SQIVND (reference sequence). The V and J ends lost 5 bases and 4 bases respectively, with 14 bases between them. The CDR3 is 15 amino acids. CDR3 nucleotide sequence: TGTGCCAGTAGTTTCTGGACAAGAGTCACCGGGGAGCTGTTTTTT. It yields the protein CASSFWTRVTGELFF.

The chain uses TRBV15 and TRBJ1-1; D unclear. Trimming cost V 1 base and J 1 base, with 7 bases left between them. The CDR3 is 14 amino acids. The germline V gene encodes CDR1 LNHNV and CDR2 YYDKDF (reference sequence). The CDR3 DNA is TGTGCCACCAGCAGAGTGCCGGGGAACACTGAAGCTTTCTTT. Encoded protein: CATSRVPGNTEAFF. The whole variable domain, filled in from reference TRBV15 and TRBJ1-1, reads DAMVIQNPRYQVTQFGKPVTLSCSQTLNHNVMYWYQQKSSQAPKLLFHYYDKDFNNEADTPDNFQSRRPNTSFCFLDIRSPGLGDTAMYLCATSRVPGNTEAFFGQGTRLTVV.

The CDR3 protein is CASSLYYNEQFF. In DNA, the CDR3 is TGTGCCAGCAGTTTGTACTACAATGAGCAGTTCTTC. This chain joins TRBV27 and TRBJ2-1; unclear D gene. The CDR3 spans 12 residues. V lost 3 bases, J lost 3 bases, and 3 bases lay in between. CDR1 is MNHEY, CDR2 SMNVEV, per germline (reference sequence).

This clone has just one count. The J gene is TRBJ2-7, the V gene TRBV7-6; 8 bases fit TRBD2. The germline CDR1 and CDR2 sequences are SGHVS and FNYEAQ. After removal of 4 bases from V and 6 bases from J, the junction contained 14 bases not matched to a gene. The CDR3 spans 16 residues. The DNA for the CDR3 is TGTGCCAGCAGCTGGGGAGCGGCTAGCGGGTTTATCGAGCAGTACTTC. Encoded protein: CASSWGAASGFIEQYF.

The chain uses TRBV2 and TRBJ2-1, with 12 bases identical to TRBD2. Germline assignment: CDR1 SNHLY and CDR2 FYNNEI. Losses at the gene ends were 11 bases for V and 7 bases for J; bases not matched to a gene: 9. The CDR3 extends over 14 amino acids. The DNA of the CDR3 is TGTGCCTGCAAGGAGACTAGCGGGAGAAATGAGCAGTTCTTC. Amino acids: CACKETSGRNEQFF.

This chain connects TRBV30 to TRBJ2-3, with D perhaps matching TRBD2 (5 bases). V was cut by 0 bases and J by 0 bases, with 10 bases left in between. This CDR3 has 15 amino acids. Per the germline V gene, CDR1 is GTSNPN and CDR2 is SVGIG (reference sequence). The CDR3 here is CAWSVLAASTDTQYF. The CDR3, as DNA: TGTGCCTGGAGTGTGCTAGCAGCTAGCACAGATACGCAGTATTTT. The full variable domain, rest sourced from reference TRBV30 and TRBJ2-3, is SQTIHQWPATLVQPVGSPLSLECTVEGTSNPNLYWYRQAAGRGLQLLFYSVGIGQISSEVPQNLSASRPQDRQFILSSKKLLLSDSGFYLCAWSVLAASTDTQYFGPGTRLTVL.

This rearrangement joins TRBV30 to TRBJ2-5; D gene ambiguous. The length of the CDR3 is 15 residues. The germline V and J ends were trimmed by 3 bases and 1 base, with 15 bases remaining between them. Germline V gives CDR1 GTSNPN, CDR2 SVGIG (reference sequence). CDR3 in amino acids: CAWRVVSALQETQYF. In DNA, the CDR3 is TGTGCCTGGAGGGTAGTGAGTGCGCTCCAAGAGACCCAGTACTTC.

The chain uses TRBV7-2 and TRBJ2-5; 9 bases agree with TRBD1. The CDR3 spans 16 residues. Germline lookup yields CDR1 SGHTA and CDR2 FQGNSA. The V gene end was trimmed by 4 bases and the J gene end by 2 bases; junction bases not matched to a gene: 8. CDR3 sequence: CASSSIGDREQETQYF. The CDR3 DNA reads TGTGCCAGCAGCTCCATTGGGGACAGGGAACAAGAGACCCAGTACTTC.

The V call is TRBV5-1, the J call TRBJ2-7; possible D gene TRBD1, 5 bases. V lost 0 bases to trimming and J lost 1 base, with 8 bases between them. CDR1 and CDR2 (germline): SGHRS, YFSETQ. There are 14 residues in the CDR3. The CDR3 loop reads CASSLDRLSYEQYF. The CDR3 nucleotides read TGCGCCAGCAGCTTGGACAGGCTATCCTACGAGCAGTACTTC.

The rearrangement uses TRBV4-1 and TRBJ2-2, with TRBD1 as a possible D gene (6 bases). There are 14 residues in the CDR3. Trimming took off 4 bases at V and 5 bases at J, with 11 bases between the two ends. Germline CDR1 reads MGHRA; CDR2 reads YSYEKL. CDR3 sequence (DNA): TGCGCCAGCAGCCCCGGGACATCAACCGGGGAGCTGTTTTTT. Translating gives CASSPGTSTGELFF.

This clone is a singleton in its sample. This chain links TRBV4-3 with TRBJ2-1; D remains unclear. The germline V and J ends were trimmed by 3 bases and 8 bases, with 11 bases remaining between them. The germline V gene has CDR1 LGHNA and CDR2 YSLEER. The CDR3 spans 13 residues. DNA of the CDR3: TGCGCCAGCAGCCAGGTGGTTGTAGATGAGCAGTTCTTC. Protein product: CASSQVVVDEQFF.

This clone was recorded only once. The chain combines TRBV18 with TRBJ1-1; possible D gene TRBD1, 5 bases. The V gene lost 5 bases and the J gene lost 0 bases, with 19 bases spanning the gap. Germline assignment: CDR1 KGHSH and CDR2 LQKENI. The CDR3 runs 17 residues. CDR3 loop: CASSFEGTPQMNTEAFF. The CDR3 nucleotides are TGTGCCAGCTCATTTGAGGGGACTCCTCAAATGAACACTGAAGCTTTCTTT.